The sequence of this T cell receptor beta chain was determined in a study of blood T cells in healthy people across ages. Study-wide findings and caveats: Observed TCR beta diversity per million T cells went down as age went up. This fall followed a roughly linear course with age.

This clonotype was counted only a few times. What it binds is not known. The CDR3 is made up of 16 amino acids. V was pared by 3 bases and J by 6 bases, with 18 bases between. CDR1 is ENHRY, CDR2 SYGVKD, per germline. It was with a sample-barcoded 5' primer and a J-beta primer mix that a second PCR of roughly 7 to 12 cycles was run. Every sample gave at least 3 million paired-end reads containing CDR3. TCRdb used MiXCR to reprocess the 5' RACE reads, holding one entry per CDR3 protein. The table lists roughly 1.7 million distinct CDR3 sequences, almost 35% of them singletons, with 11% in the top ten. This sequence joins TRBV10-3 and TRBJ1-5; D may be TRBD1 (5 bases). Sequencing input: blood. The source is a woman in her thirties in good health. The CDR3 DNA sequence: TGTGCCATCAGTGATCCCGGGACCGCGGGGGGTCAGCCCCAGCATTTT. Protein sequence: CAISDPGTAGGQPQHF.